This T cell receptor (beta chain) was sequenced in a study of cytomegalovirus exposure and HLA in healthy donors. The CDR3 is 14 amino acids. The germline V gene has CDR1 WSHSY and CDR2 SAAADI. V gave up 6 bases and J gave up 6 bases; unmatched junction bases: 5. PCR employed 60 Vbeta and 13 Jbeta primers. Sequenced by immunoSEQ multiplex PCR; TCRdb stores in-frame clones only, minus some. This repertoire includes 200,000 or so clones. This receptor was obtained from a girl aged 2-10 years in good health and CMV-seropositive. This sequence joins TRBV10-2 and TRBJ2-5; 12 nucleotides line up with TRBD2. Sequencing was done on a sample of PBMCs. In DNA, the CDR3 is TGCGCCAGCAGACCTAGCGGGAGGGCCAAGACCCAGTACTTC. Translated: CASRPSGRAKTQYF.